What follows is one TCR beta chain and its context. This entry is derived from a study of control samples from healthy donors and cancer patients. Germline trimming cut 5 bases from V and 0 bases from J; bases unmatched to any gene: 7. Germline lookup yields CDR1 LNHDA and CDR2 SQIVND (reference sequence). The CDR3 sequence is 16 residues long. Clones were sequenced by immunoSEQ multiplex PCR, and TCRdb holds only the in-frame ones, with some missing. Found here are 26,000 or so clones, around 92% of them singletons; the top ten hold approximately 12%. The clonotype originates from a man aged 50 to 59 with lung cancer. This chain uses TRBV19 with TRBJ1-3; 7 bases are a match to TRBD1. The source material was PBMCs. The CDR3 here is CASSFRGQSSGNTIYF. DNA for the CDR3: TGTGCCAGTAGTTTTCGGGGACAGAGCTCTGGAAACACCATATATTTT.